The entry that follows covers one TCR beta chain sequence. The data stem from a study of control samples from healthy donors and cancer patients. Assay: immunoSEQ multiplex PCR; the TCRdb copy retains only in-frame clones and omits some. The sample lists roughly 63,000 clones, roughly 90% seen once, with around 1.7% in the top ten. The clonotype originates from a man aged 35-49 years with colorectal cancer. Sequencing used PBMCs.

CDR3 region: CASGDLSIVRHF. The CDR3 nucleotides are TGTGCCAGCGGAGACCTTTCGATCGTCCGGCATTTT. V is TRBV6-6 and J is TRBJ1-5; D uncertain. The CDR3 extends over 12 amino acids. Trimming took off 8 bases at V and 15 bases at J, with 20 bases between the two ends. Germline CDR1 reads MNHNY; CDR2 reads SVGAGI (reference sequence).